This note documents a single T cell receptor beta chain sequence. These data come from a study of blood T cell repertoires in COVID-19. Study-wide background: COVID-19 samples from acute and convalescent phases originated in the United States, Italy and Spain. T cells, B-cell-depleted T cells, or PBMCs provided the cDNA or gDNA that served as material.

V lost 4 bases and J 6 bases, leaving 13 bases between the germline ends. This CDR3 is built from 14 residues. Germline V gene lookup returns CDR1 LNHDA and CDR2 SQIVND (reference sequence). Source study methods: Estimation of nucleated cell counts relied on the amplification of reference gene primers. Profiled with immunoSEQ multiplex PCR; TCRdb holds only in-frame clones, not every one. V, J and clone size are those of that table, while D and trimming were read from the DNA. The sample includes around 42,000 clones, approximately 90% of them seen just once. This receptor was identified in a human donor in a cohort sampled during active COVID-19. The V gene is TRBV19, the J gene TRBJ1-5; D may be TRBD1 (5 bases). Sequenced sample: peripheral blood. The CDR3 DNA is TGTGCCAGTAGTACAGGGTTTGGAAGTCAGCCCCAGCATTTT. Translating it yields CASSTGFGSQPQHF. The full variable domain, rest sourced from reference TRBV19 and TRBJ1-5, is DGGITQSPKYLFRKEGQNVTLSCEQNLNHDAMYWYRQDPGQGLRLIYYSQIVNDFQKGDIAEGYSVSREKKESFPLTVTSAQKNPTAFYLCASSTGFGSQPQHFGDGTRLSIL.